A selection of T cell receptor beta chains follows, all from one sample in a study of T cell responses to AZD1222 COVID-19 vaccine. Sequencing used immunoSEQ multiplex PCR; TCRdb keeps in-frame clones, though not all of them. The sample lists 85,000 to 110,000 clones; 88% were seen once. Sequences were derived from peripheral blood, sampled on day 0 of AZD1222 vaccination. These receptors all come from an adult in good health. The CDR3 runs from the conserved cysteine through the conserved F or W. The D gene is left open where the match is weak. Only some rows state a clone size, as once, few, many or a class for expanded clones.

V: TRBV9
D: -
J: TRBJ1-1
size: -
CDR3: CASSPGRANTEAFF
DNA: TGTGCCAGCAGTCCGGGCAGGGCGAACACTGAAGCTTTCTTT

V: TRBV24-1
D: -
J: TRBJ1-5
size: -
CDR3: CATSVGATNQPQHF
DNA: TGTGCCACCAGTGTAGGGGCTACCAATCAGCCCCAGCATTTT

V: TRBV5-4
D: TRBD1
J: TRBJ2-5
size: -
CDR3: CASSSPTGGGETQYF
DNA: TGTGCCAGCAGCTCCCCGACAGGGGGCGGGGAGACCCAGTACTTC

V: TRBV25-1
D: -
J: TRBJ1-2
size: -
CDR3: CASSARAVYGYTF
DNA: TGTGCCAGCAGCGCCCGGGCAGTCTATGGCTACACCTTC

V: TRBV6-6
D: -
J: TRBJ2-7
size: -
CDR3: CASSYSTGFGYEQYF
DNA: TGTGCCAGCAGTTACTCCACAGGCTTTGGGTACGAGCAGTACTTC

V: TRBV7-2
D: TRBD1
J: TRBJ1-4
size: -
CDR3: CASSALTGVGEKLFF
DNA: TGTGCCAGCAGCGCCTTGACAGGGGTCGGTGAAAAACTGTTTTTT

V: TRBV28
D: -
J: TRBJ1-4
size: -
CDR3: CASNRGEKLFF
DNA: TGTGCCAGCAATCGGGGGGAAAAACTGTTTTTT

V: TRBV7-8
D: TRBD2
J: TRBJ2-1
size: -
CDR3: CASSLLVGGAYNEQFF
DNA: TGTGCCAGCAGCTTACTTGTCGGGGGGGCGTACAATGAGCAGTTCTTC

V: TRBV18
D: -
J: TRBJ1-1
size: -
CDR3: CASSPNQGNTEAFF
DNA: TGTGCCAGCTCACCGAACCAGGGTAACACTGAAGCTTTCTTT

V: TRBV11-2
D: -
J: TRBJ1-4
size: -
CDR3: CASSLDLWAVEKLFF
DNA: TGTGCCAGCAGCTTAGATTTGTGGGCAGTAGAAAAACTGTTTTTT

V: TRBV3-1/TRBV3-2
D: -
J: TRBJ2-7
size: -
CDR3: CASSQNLEGWYEQYF
DNA: TGTGCCAGCAGCCAAAATTTGGAGGGGTGGTACGAGCAGTACTTC

V: TRBV6-5
D: -
J: TRBJ2-1
size: -
CDR3: CASSYSASEGRNEQFF
DNA: TGTGCCAGCAGTTACTCGGCTAGTGAGGGGCGAAATGAGCAGTTCTTC

V: TRBV7-8
D: -
J: TRBJ2-7
size: -
CDR3: CASSHPVWVWTGPSGDYYEQYF
DNA: TGTGCCAGCAGCCACCCGGTGTGGGTGTGGACAGGGCCTAGCGGGGATTACTACGAGCAGTACTTC

V: TRBV9
D: -
J: TRBJ1-1
size: -
CDR3: CASSAANTEAFF
DNA: TGTGCCAGCAGTGCAGCGAACACTGAAGCTTTCTTT

V: TRBV15
D: -
J: TRBJ2-1
size: -
CDR3: CATSRPGLPYNEQFF
DNA: TGTGCCACCAGCAGGCCGGGACTCCCCTACAATGAGCAGTTCTTC

V: TRBV7-2
D: TRBD2
J: TRBJ2-7
size: -
CDR3: CASSRGGAAYEQYF
DNA: TGTGCCAGCAGCCGGGGGGGAGCGGCCTACGAGCAGTACTTC

V: TRBV7-8
D: TRBD1
J: TRBJ1-2
size: -
CDR3: CASTRTGGLFVGGYTF
DNA: TGTGCCAGCACCCGGACAGGGGGACTGTTCGTCGGTGGCTACACCTTC

V: TRBV7-2
D: -
J: TRBJ1-1
size: once
CDR3: CASSSTRNTEAFF
DNA: TGTGCCAGCAGCTCTACCAGAAACACTGAAGCTTTCTTT

V: TRBV2
D: TRBD1
J: TRBJ1-4
size: -
CDR3: CASQGQANEKLFF
DNA: TGTGCCAGCCAGGGACAGGCTAATGAAAAACTGTTTTTT

V: TRBV10-3
D: -
J: TRBJ1-1
size: few
CDR3: CAISDLGLNTEAFF
DNA: TGTGCCATCAGTGATCTGGGGCTAAACACTGAAGCTTTCTTT

V: TRBV28
D: TRBD1
J: TRBJ2-7
size: -
CDR3: CASSSPRGTGLTYEQYF
DNA: TGTGCCAGCAGTTCCCCCCGGGGGACAGGTTTGACCTACGAGCAGTACTTC

V: TRBV7-6
D: -
J: TRBJ1-2
size: -
CDR3: CASSLITGANYGYTF
DNA: TGTGCCAGCAGCTTGATTACCGGGGCTAACTATGGCTACACCTTC

V: TRBV28
D: TRBD2
J: TRBJ2-1
size: -
CDR3: CASSLYGLAGSGEQFF
DNA: TGTGCCAGCAGTTTATATGGACTAGCGGGGTCCGGGGAGCAGTTCTTC

V: TRBV7-2
D: TRBD2
J: TRBJ2-3
size: -
CDR3: CASNPGLAGGDTQYF
DNA: TGTGCCAGTAACCCGGGACTAGCGGGAGGAGATACGCAGTATTTT

V: TRBV5-4
D: -
J: TRBJ1-2
size: -
CDR3: CASSLDRAYGYTF
DNA: TGTGCCAGCAGCTTGGACAGGGCCTATGGCTACACCTTC

V: TRBV7-9
D: -
J: TRBJ1-6
size: -
CDR3: CASSIDSRGNNSPLHF
DNA: TGTGCCAGCAGCATAGACTCTAGGGGAAATAATTCACCCCTCCACTTT

V: TRBV27
D: -
J: TRBJ2-1
size: -
CDR3: CASSLSWGLNEQFF
DNA: TGTGCCAGCAGTTTATCTTGGGGCCTAAATGAGCAGTTCTTC

V: TRBV15
D: -
J: TRBJ2-7
size: -
CDR3: CATSFNHEQYF
DNA: TGTGCCACCAGCTTCAACCACGAGCAGTACTTC

V: TRBV18
D: -
J: TRBJ1-1
size: once
CDR3: CASSGRRGNTEAFF
DNA: TGTGCCAGCTCAGGGCGACGGGGGAACACTGAAGCTTTCTTT

V: TRBV14
D: -
J: TRBJ1-2
size: -
CDR3: CASSRRDWIWDGYTF
DNA: TGTGCCAGCAGCCGCCGGGACTGGATATGGGATGGCTACACCTTC

V: TRBV10-3
D: -
J: TRBJ1-1
size: once
CDR3: CAISESVRALNTEAFF
DNA: TGTGCCATCAGTGAGAGTGTCAGAGCTTTGAACACTGAAGCTTTCTTT

V: TRBV27
D: -
J: TRBJ1-6
size: once
CDR3: CASSPREELRSPLHF
DNA: TGTGCCAGCAGTCCCAGGGAGGAATTGAGATCACCCCTCCACTTT

V: TRBV19
D: TRBD1
J: TRBJ1-2
size: -
CDR3: CASRDRGSYGYTF
DNA: TGTGCCAGTAGGGACAGGGGTTCCTATGGCTACACCTTC

V: TRBV6-1
D: TRBD1
J: TRBJ1-2
size: -
CDR3: CASSELQGAGGYTF
DNA: TGTGCCAGCAGTGAGCTACAGGGGGCGGGCGGCTACACCTTC

V: TRBV9
D: -
J: TRBJ2-1
size: -
CDR3: CASSVAPDLGWVYEQFF
DNA: TGTGCCAGCAGCGTAGCCCCTGACTTGGGGTGGGTGTATGAGCAGTTCTTC

V: TRBV7-8
D: -
J: TRBJ2-1
size: -
CDR3: CASSLVIGEGPNNEQFF
DNA: TGTGCCAGCAGCTTAGTAATAGGAGAGGGGCCTAACAATGAGCAGTTCTTC